The source of this T cell receptor (beta chain) is a study of lymphopenia after photon versus proton radiotherapy. About this clone itself: The antigen remains undetermined.

Repertoires were generated with immunoSEQ multiplex PCR, while TCRdb's copy carries only in-frame clones and drops some. The data hold approximately 65,000 clones, with around 87% observed a single time. Trimming pared 4 bases from V and 4 bases from J, leaving 13 bases between. The V gene's germline CDR1 is SGHDN and CDR2 FVKESK. The CDR3 length is 15 residues. Study results and limitations: Only patients who died were analyzed for survival; proton advantage is unproven. Post-nadir diversity loss with photons came from oligoclonal expansion, particularly CD8+ Temra cells. A bigger post-nadir fall in TCR diversity correlated inversely with survival time in deceased patients. Photon-treated patients lost naive T cells and TCR diversity; proton-treated stayed stable.

The sample here was peripheral blood, taken from a patient treated with proton-based radiotherapy. The chain recombines TRBV14 with TRBJ2-2; no reliable D call. This receptor was taken from an elderly man with esophageal cancer. The CDR3 here is CASSLWAATTGELFF. CDR3 in DNA: TGTGCCAGCAGCCTTTGGGCAGCTACCACCGGGGAGCTGTTTTTT.